This T cell receptor (beta chain) was captured by sequencing in a study of cytomegalovirus exposure and HLA in healthy donors. The PCR was carried out with 60 Vbeta primers and 13 Jbeta primers. The protocol was immunoSEQ multiplex PCR, while the TCRdb copy is restricted to in-frame clones and leaves out a portion. Among roughly 72,000 clones listed, roughly 80% were seen once. V gave up 2 bases and J gave up 1 base; unmatched junction bases: 2. This CDR3 is 15 amino acids long. Germline assignment: CDR1 SGDLS and CDR2 YYNGEE. With regard to this clone: What it recognizes is unknown.

The study, taken as a whole, reports: Common viral pathogens (according to a later analysis) appeared linked to several of the most significant clusters. Sequencing depth across donors, presence/absence analyses assumed, was roughly uniform. Researchers reported from a later analysis that most CMV-associated TCR beta chains appeared HLA-restricted.

The clonotype was recovered from a woman in her thirties or forties in good health and CMV-seropositive. The chain employs TRBV9 and TRBJ2-3; 9 positions match TRBD2. The sample comprised PBMCs. CDR3 sequence (DNA): TGTGCCAGCAGCGTGGCTAGCGGGGGCACAGATACGCAGTATTTT. It encodes CASSVASGGTDTQYF.